A single sample is the source of the 30 T cell receptor beta chains below, sequenced in a study of blood T cell repertoires in COVID-19. Clones were read by immunoSEQ multiplex PCR, and TCRdb kept only the in-frame ones, dropping some. This table holds approximately 210,000 clones, around 86% found once. The sequencing input was PBMCs or T cells enriched from blood (not recorded which). Source of these receptors: a man aged 25 to 40 in a cohort exposed to, infected with or recovered from COVID-19 (not recorded which).

J is TRBJ2-7 and V is TRBV7-9; D not resolved. The CDR3 runs to 13 residues. Germline CDR1 SEHNR, CDR2 FQNEAQ (reference sequence). V was trimmed by 3 bases and J by 2 bases, leaving 8 bases between them. CDR3 region: CASSFQNPYEQYF. The CDR3 nucleotides read TGTGCCAGCAGCTTCCAGAACCCCTACGAGCAGTACTTC.

V is TRBV14 and J is TRBJ2-7; 8 nucleotides match TRBD1. With V trimmed by 5 bases and J by 5 bases, 11 bases remained unmatched. This CDR3 has 15 amino acids. Germline CDR1 SGHDN, CDR2 FVKESK. CDR3 sequence (DNA): TGTGCCAGCAGCTTTCCCGGGACAGGAGCCCACGAGCAGTACTTC. Amino acids: CASSFPGTGAHEQYF.

The genes are TRBV5-8 and TRBJ2-7; weak D call: TRBD1 (6 bases). Germline values: CDR1 SGHTS, CDR2 YDEGEE. CDR3 length: 13 amino acids. Here the CDR3 reads CASSLGHNPGAQV. CDR3 sequence (DNA): TGTGCCAGCAGCTTGGGACACAACCCAGGGGCCCAAGTC.

This clone was detected only a few times. The junction does not match germline at one end; this may be a read error. The rearrangement joins TRBV7-3 to TRBJ1-2; maybe TRBD1 (5 bases). Germline V gene data show CDR1 as SGHTA and CDR2 as FQGTGA. This CDR3 has 15 amino acids. CDR3 residues: CASSLKDSSTMARVF. The CDR3 nucleotides are TGTGCCAGCAGCTTAAAAGACAGCTCTACTATGGCTAGGGTCTTC.

This sequence joins TRBV6-5 and TRBJ1-2, with a possible D match to TRBD1 (5 bases). The CDR3 is 15 amino acids. V was cut by 1 base and J by 0 bases, with 9 bases left in between. CDR1 MNHEY and CDR2 SVGAGI come from the germline V gene. CDR3 DNA sequence: TGTGCCAGCAGTTACTTCGGGGGGTCTAACTATGGCTACACCTTC. It translates to CASSYFGGSNYGYTF.

The chain uses TRBV28 and TRBJ2-7, with 8 nucleotides matching TRBD1. Germline trimming cut 6 bases from V and 3 bases from J; bases unmatched to any gene: 13. The germline CDR1 and CDR2 sequences are MDHEN and SYDVKM. The CDR3 covers 16 residues. The CDR3: CASSTAGGQPYYEQYF. In nucleotides, the CDR3 is TGTGCCAGCAGCACAGCAGGGGGCCAACCGTACTACGAGCAGTACTTC. Filled out from reference TRBV28 and TRBJ2-7, the complete variable domain reads DVKVTQSSRYLVKRTGEKVFLECVQDMDHENMFWYRQDPGLGLRLIYFSYDVKMKEKGDIPEGYSVSREKKERFSLILESASTNQTSMYLCASSTAGGQPYYEQYFGPGTRLTVT.

The chain links TRBV27 to TRBJ2-1; 10 bases fit TRBD2. Germline CDR1 reads MNHEY; CDR2 reads SMNVEV (reference sequence). J was trimmed by 7 bases and V by 6 bases; bases with no gene match: 9. The CDR3 loop spans 15 amino acids. The CDR3 spells CASRSAGGSVNEQFF. CDR3 nucleotide sequence: TGTGCCAGCAGGTCAGCGGGAGGGTCGGTTAATGAGCAGTTCTTC.

The chain has TRBV6-5 and TRBJ2-3; a weak D match, TRBD2 (5 bases). Trimming pared 5 bases from V and 4 bases from J, leaving 16 bases between. Germline loops: CDR1 MNHEY, CDR2 SVGAGI. There are 15 residues in the CDR3. DNA of the CDR3: TGTGCCAGCAGTCCCGGGGTCGGTAGCGCAGATACGCAGTATTTT. Translation gives CASSPGVGSADTQYF.

This clone has just one count. The chain combines TRBV28 with TRBJ2-7; TRBD2 agrees at 9 bases. The CDR3 has 15 residues. The germline CDR1 and CDR2 sequences are MDHEN and SYDVKM. V shed 5 bases and J 3 bases; nucleotides not matched to a gene: 8. CDR3 residues: CASSPGLAQDYEQYF. Here the CDR3 DNA reads TGTGCCAGCAGTCCTGGACTAGCGCAAGACTACGAGCAGTACTTC.

V usage is TRBV19 and J usage is TRBJ2-1; possibly TRBD1 for D (6 bases). From germline, CDR1 is LNHDA and CDR2 SQIVND (reference sequence). The CDR3 length is 14 residues. V gave up 3 bases and J gave up 9 bases, with 15 bases separating them. The CDR3 coding sequence is TGTGCCAGTAGTATTTCTGGACTGACAGGTGAGCAGTTCTTC. Amino acid sequence: CASSISGLTGEQFF.

This clone was observed a handful of times. The chain couples TRBV7-9 to TRBJ2-1; the match to TRBD2 covers 11 bases. The germline V gene has CDR1 SEHNR and CDR2 FQNEAQ (reference sequence). J lost 0 bases, V lost 4 bases, and 5 bases had no gene match. This CDR3 region has 17 residues. CDR3 nucleotide sequence: TGTGCCAGCAGCTCTACTAGCGGGAGTTACTCCTACAATGAGCAGTTCTTC. It codes for CASSSTSGSYSYNEQFF.

Turning to this clone: A read error may account for a junction end that differs from germline. This rearrangement joins TRBV27 to TRBJ2-3; TRBD2 agrees at 13 bases. The CDR3 has 16 residues. The germline gives CDR1 MNHEY, CDR2 SMNVEV (reference sequence). The CDR3 DNA follows: TGTGCCAGCAGTCAGAGACTAGCGGGAGGCACGGATACGCAGTATTTT. Encoded protein: CASSQRLAGGTDTQYF.

The chain carries TRBV9 and TRBJ1-6, with D maybe TRBD1 (5 bases). CDR3 length: 14 residues. Trimming cost V 0 bases and J 10 bases, with 11 bases left between them. Per the germline V gene, CDR1 is SGDLS and CDR2 is YYNGEE. The CDR3, as DNA: TGTGCCAGCAGCGTAGCTGGGGCGGACTCACCCCTCCACTTT. Protein: CASSVAGADSPLHF.

The chain recombines TRBV28 with TRBJ2-1, with 12 nucleotides matching TRBD2. This CDR3 is built from 16 residues. Per germline, CDR1 MDHEN and CDR2 SYDVKM. The V and J ends lost 2 bases and 10 bases, in that order; junction bases with no gene match: 9. In DNA form, the CDR3 reads TGTGCCAGCAGTTTAGCAGGACTAGCGGGATATGACGAGCAGTTCTTC. Translation: CASSLAGLAGYDEQFF.

With respect to this clone: At one end, the junction sequence differs from germline, possibly due to a read error. J is TRBJ1-6 and V is TRBV12-3 or TRBV12-4; D remains unclear. This CDR3 region has 11 residues. This CDR3 is CASTGNSPFHF. The CDR3 region has the DNA TGTGCCAGCACCGGTAATTCACCCTTCCACTTT.

The chain is built from TRBV9 and TRBJ1-1, with 7 positions matching TRBD1. The junction had 10 bases not matched to a gene; V was cut back by 4 bases and J by 4 bases. CDR3 length equals 15 residues. Germline CDR1 SGDLS, CDR2 YYNGEE. In DNA, the CDR3 is TGTGCCAGCAGCCCTAGACAGGGTTCGGGCACTGAAGCTTTCTTT. It is translated as CASSPRQGSGTEAFF.

The chain joins TRBV4-1 to TRBJ1-5; a weak D match, TRBD1 (6 bases). Germline V gene lookup returns CDR1 MGHRA and CDR2 YSYEKL. This CDR3 is 15 amino acids long. Trimming cost V 2 bases and J 0 bases, with 8 bases left between them. Written as DNA, the CDR3 is TGCGCCAGCAGCCAAAAGACAGGTAGCAATCAGCCCCAGCATTTT. Protein product: CASSQKTGSNQPQHF.

V gene TRBV9 combines with J gene TRBJ2-1; D may be TRBD2 (6 bases). Trimming left V 0 bases short and J 4 bases short, with 23 bases between. The CDR3 is 19 residues long. Germline lookup yields CDR1 SGDLS and CDR2 YYNGEE. The CDR3 DNA is TGTGCCAGCAGCGTAGAGGTTAGGGGAGGCCGGGGTTTTTACAATGAGCAGTTCTTC. Encoded protein: CASSVEVRGGRGFYNEQFF. The full variable domain, completed using reference TRBV9 and TRBJ2-1, is DSGVTQTPKHLITATGQRVTLRCSPRSGDLSVYWYQQSLDQGLQFLIQYYNGEERAKGNILERFSAQQFPDLHSELNLSSLELGDSALYFCASSVEVRGGRGFYNEQFFGPGTRLTVL.

The V and J genes are TRBV5-8 and TRBJ2-4; 7 bases align to TRBD1. The CDR3 loop spans 18 amino acids. J was trimmed by 0 bases and V by 3 bases; bases with no gene match: 12. Germline assignment: CDR1 SGHTS and CDR2 YDEGEE. The CDR3 DNA reads TGTGCCAGCAGCTGGACAGGCCAACAAATACTAGCCAAAAACATTCAGTACTTC. Its protein product is CASSWTGQQILAKNIQYF.

V usage is TRBV2 and J usage is TRBJ1-2; TRBD1 matches 7 bases. CDR1 and CDR2 from the germline V gene are SNHLY and FYNNEI. This CDR3 contains 15 residues. The J segment lost 3 bases and the V segment lost 6 bases, leaving 10 bases of the junction unmatched. This CDR3 is CASSPRTGIDYGYTF. Written as DNA, the CDR3 is TGTGCCAGCAGCCCCAGGACAGGTATCGACTATGGCTACACCTTC.

V gene TRBV5-1 combines with J gene TRBJ1-5; possibly TRBD1 for D (6 bases). The germline V and J ends were trimmed by 0 bases and 3 bases, with 10 bases remaining between them. The CDR3 runs to 15 residues. Germline V lookup: CDR1 SGHRS, CDR2 YFSETQ. The CDR3 DNA sequence: TGCGCCAGCAGCTTGGACGGGACACCCAATCAGCCCCAGCATTTT. Protein product: CASSLDGTPNQPQHF.

This sequence joins TRBV28 and TRBJ2-3; 8 bases are shared with TRBD2. Per germline, CDR1 MDHEN and CDR2 SYDVKM. V dropped 8 bases and J dropped 3; count of bases not matched to a gene: 7. There are 14 residues in the CDR3. The CDR3 region is CASRAGGGTDTQYF. CDR3 coding DNA: TGTGCCAGCCGTGCGGGGGGCGGGACAGATACGCAGTATTTT.

CDR3 protein: CASTGLAGGGDTQYF. The CDR3 DNA is TGTGCCAGCACCGGGCTAGCGGGAGGAGGAGATACGCAGTATTTT. The chain has TRBV6-5 and TRBJ2-3, with 11 bases fitting TRBD2. Germline V gene sequence: CDR1 MNHEY, CDR2 SVGAGI. The CDR3 sequence is 15 residues long. J gave up 5 bases and V 7 bases, and 8 bases lay outside the gene matches.

The DNA of the CDR3 is TGCAGCGTTTACGGGACAGCCTCTGGAAACACCATATATTTT. It translates to CSVYGTASGNTIYF. The V call is TRBV29-1, the J call TRBJ1-3; 7 bases align to TRBD1. V trimming: 5 bases; J trimming: 0 bases; junction bases outside the gene matches: 4. The germline CDR1 and CDR2 sequences are SQVTM and ANQGSEA. The CDR3 covers 14 residues. The full variable domain, in which reference TRBV29-1 and TRBJ1-3 provide the parts outside the CDR3, is SAVISQKPSRDICQRGTSLTIQCQVDSQVTMMFWYRQQPGQSLTLIATANQGSEATYESGFVIDKFPISRPNLTFSTLTVSNMSPEDSSIYLCSVYGTASGNTIYFGEGSWLTVV.

The J gene is TRBJ2-7, the V gene TRBV27; 10 bases line up with TRBD1. The V gene's germline CDR1 is MNHEY and CDR2 SMNVEV (reference sequence). V gave up 4 bases and J gave up 3 bases; unmatched junction bases: 6. The CDR3 extends over 15 amino acids. This chain's CDR3 is CASSSDRGRDYEQYF. The CDR3 DNA is TGTGCCAGCAGTTCCGACAGGGGGCGAGACTACGAGCAGTACTTC.

This clone has just one count. The chain uses TRBV4-2 and TRBJ1-6, with D possibly matching TRBD1 (5 bases). CDR1 LGHNA and CDR2 YNFKEQ come from the germline V gene. V shed 5 bases and J shed 3 bases, with 11 bases lying between them. The CDR3 totals 15 residues. As DNA, the CDR3 is TGTGCCAGCAGCGGGAGGGGTATCTATAATTCACCCCTCCACTTT. This gives the protein CASSGRGIYNSPLHF.

The rearrangement links TRBV14 to TRBJ2-1; possible D gene TRBD2, 6 bases. This CDR3 is 15 amino acids long. V was cut by 0 bases and J by 4 bases, with 10 bases left in between. From germline, CDR1 is SGHDN and CDR2 FVKESK. The DNA for the CDR3 is TGTGCCAGCAGCCAAGATTGGGGGGATTACAATGAGCAGTTCTTC. This codes for CASSQDWGDYNEQFF.

This clone occurred once. V is TRBV10-2 and J is TRBJ1-4; 10 nucleotides line up with TRBD1. Unmatched junction bases numbered 4, after V lost 1 base and J lost 5 bases. In germline, CDR1 is WSHSY, CDR2 SAAADI. This CDR3 region has 16 residues. This chain's CDR3 is CASSEFDRGRNEKLFF. The CDR3 bases are TGCGCCAGCAGTGAGTTTGACAGGGGGCGGAATGAAAAACTGTTTTTT.

The genes are TRBV9 and TRBJ1-2; 10 nucleotides line up with TRBD1. Germline V lookup: CDR1 SGDLS, CDR2 YYNGEE. V was clipped by 4 bases and J by 6 bases; unmatched bases: 3. This CDR3 spans 13 amino acids. CDR3 nucleotide sequence: TGTGCCAGCAGCCCAGGACAGGGGGATGGCTACACCTTC. Its protein product is CASSPGQGDGYTF.

The V gene is TRBV7-9, the J gene TRBJ1-1, with D tentatively TRBD1 (5 bases). Germline V gene data show CDR1 as SEHNR and CDR2 as FQNEAQ (reference sequence). V lost 4 bases and J 5 bases, leaving 14 bases between the germline ends. There are 14 residues in the CDR3. Here the CDR3 reads CASSSVGGGTEAFF. The CDR3 coding sequence is TGTGCCAGCAGCTCGGTAGGCGGGGGAACTGAAGCTTTCTTT.